This TCR beta chain is from a study of T cells expressing NK-cell markers. The CDR3 length is 15 residues. No DNA is given; TCRdb re-called the 5' RACE reads and lists each CDR3 protein once. This repertoire includes 150,000 or so distinct CDR3 sequences. Sequencing was carried out using blood T cells: a sorted CD56 or NKG2C T cell subset, CD4+ or CD8+ T cells, or bulk PBMC T cells (not recorded which). The chain employs TRBV12-3 or TRBV12-4 and TRBJ2-5; TCRdb calls TRBD2, which cannot be checked without DNA. The origin of this receptor is a woman between 18 and 69 years old in good health. CDR3 protein: CASRRIAGGWETQYF.